Described below is a single T cell receptor beta chain sequence and its context. This record comes from a study of Ad26.COV2.S vaccination and SARS-CoV-2 variants. The germline gives CDR1 MNHEY, CDR2 SMNVEV (reference sequence). The CDR3 has 15 amino acids. Between the trimmed V and J ends, which lost 4 bases and 0 bases, there was a span of 13 bases. As to treatment: roughly 18 received Ad26.COV2.S at low or high dose, single or two shots; five or six received placebo; per-sample allocation not given. Specimen acquisition occurred on day 63 following the initial vaccine or placebo injection. Whoever gave the sample was an adult aged 18-55 years in Boston. Produced via immunoSEQ multiplex PCR; TCRdb's table is partial and in-frame only. Of 350,000 to 500,000 clones in the sample, roughly 90% were seen once.

The J gene is TRBJ2-7, the V gene TRBV27, with unresolved D. The specimen was peripheral blood, collected in a trial of Ad26.COV2.S vaccine versus placebo. This clonotype was obtained from a person aged 18 to 59 who received the Ad26.COV2.S COVID-19 vaccine or a placebo. The CDR3 DNA reads TGTGCCAGCAGTTCGCTTAAGACGTCCTCCTACGAGCAGTACTTC. This sequence encodes CASSSLKTSSYEQYF.